Listed below are T cell receptor beta chains from one sample, sequenced in a study of T cell changes during pregnancy in multiple sclerosis. Sequencing was performed with immunoSEQ multiplex PCR; in TCRdb, only in-frame clones are kept and a portion is missing. In the table there are about 59,000 clones, around 94% of which are singletons. The input for sequencing was CD8+ T cells from peripheral blood mononuclear cells, taken after pregnancy. These receptors were obtained from a female donor with multiple sclerosis, enrolled in a pregnancy study. Both conserved end residues are part of each CDR3. The D gene is left open where the match is weak. Only part of the rows carry a size: once, few, many, or a class if the clone is expanded.

CDR3,DNA,V,D,size,J
CASSLGQGDYEQYF,TGCGCCAGCAGCCTGGGACAGGGGGACTACGAGCAGTACTTC,TRBV4-1,TRBD1,once,TRBJ2-7
CASRGRQGADF,TGTGCCAGCAGGGGGAGACAGGGGGCCGACTTC,TRBV2,TRBD1,.,TRBJ2-7
CASSLAQGARDYGYTF,TGTGCCAGCAGCTTAGCGCAGGGGGCGCGGGACTATGGCTACACCTTC,TRBV7-9,TRBD1,.,TRBJ1-2
CASSPDRAAWDTQYF,TGTGCCAGCAGCCCGGACAGGGCAGCCTGGGATACGCAGTATTTT,TRBV11-2,TRBD1,once,TRBJ2-3
CASSLAGGSSYEQYF,TGTGCCAGCAGCTTAGCGGGGGGGAGCTCCTACGAGCAGTACTTC,TRBV7-6,TRBD2,.,TRBJ2-7
CASSQNYEQYF,TGTGCCAGTAGCCAGAACTACGAGCAGTACTTC,TRBV19,.,.,TRBJ2-7
CASSSLGSTDTQYF,TGTGCCAGCAGCTCACTAGGTAGCACAGATACGCAGTATTTT,TRBV27,.,.,TRBJ2-3
CASSFHRGRVGELFF,TGTGCCAGCAGCTTTCACAGGGGGCGTGTCGGGGAGCTGTTTTTT,TRBV7-2,TRBD1,.,TRBJ2-2
CASSPLAGLNTGELFF,TGCGCCAGCAGCCCCCTAGCGGGGTTGAACACCGGGGAGCTGTTTTTT,TRBV5-1,TRBD2,.,TRBJ2-2
CSVEENIQYF,TGCAGCGTAGAGGAAAACATTCAGTACTTC,TRBV29-1,.,.,TRBJ2-4
CASSSSGATYNEQFF,TGTGCCAGCAGTTCGAGCGGGGCCACCTACAATGAGCAGTTCTTC,TRBV27,TRBD2,.,TRBJ2-1
CASSVEGAQYTEAFF,TGTGCCAGCAGCGTGGAGGGGGCGCAGTACACTGAAGCTTTCTTT,TRBV9,TRBD1,.,TRBJ1-1
CAWSSAGVADTQYF,TGTGCCTGGAGTTCGGCGGGAGTCGCAGATACGCAGTATTTT,TRBV30,TRBD2,.,TRBJ2-3
CASSSPYLWAGGKGGANVLTF,TGTGCCAGCTCATCCCCCTATCTATGGGCAGGGGGAAAAGGTGGGGCCAACGTCCTGACTTTC,TRBV27,TRBD1,.,TRBJ2-6
CASSLSGSSYEQYF,TGTGCCAGCAGTTTATCGGGCTCTTCCTACGAGCAGTACTTC,TRBV27,.,.,TRBJ2-7
CASNLGQASTDTQYF,TGCGCCAGCAACTTGGGACAGGCGTCCACAGATACGCAGTATTTT,TRBV23-1,TRBD1,.,TRBJ2-3
CASSFISSGANVLTF,TGTGCCAGCAGCTTTATTAGCTCTGGGGCCAACGTCCTGACTTTC,TRBV7-6,.,.,TRBJ2-6
CASRTSLTGELFF,TGTGCCAGCAGGACTAGCTTGACCGGGGAGCTGTTTTTT,TRBV27,TRBD2,once,TRBJ2-2
CASILTTEFGGNTIYF,TGTGCCAGCATCCTTACAACAGAATTCGGTGGAAACACCATATATTTT,TRBV7-9,.,.,TRBJ1-3
CASRGGRSYEQYF,TGTGCCAGCAGGGGAGGCAGAAGCTACGAGCAGTACTTC,TRBV2,.,.,TRBJ2-7
CASGWSVDQETQYF,TGTGCCAGCGGATGGAGCGTAGACCAAGAGACCCAGTACTTC,TRBV2,.,.,TRBJ2-5
CASSYTGGFYGYTF,TGTGCCAGCAGTTACACAGGGGGATTCTATGGCTACACCTTC,TRBV6-5,TRBD1,.,TRBJ1-2
CASSPSRTSGINNEQFF,TGTGCCAGCAGCCCCTCCAGGACTAGCGGGATTAACAATGAGCAGTTCTTC,TRBV9,TRBD2,.,TRBJ2-1
CASSLSEDSHEQFF,TGTGCCAGCAGTTTATCGGAGGATTCCCATGAGCAGTTCTTC,TRBV27,.,.,TRBJ2-1
CASSPLAGNTGELFF,TGTGCCAGCAGCCCACTAGCGGGCAACACCGGGGAGCTGTTTTTT,TRBV9,TRBD2,.,TRBJ2-2
CASSPSGSHEQYF,TGTGCCAGCAGCCCTAGCGGGAGCCACGAGCAGTACTTC,TRBV5-4,TRBD2,.,TRBJ2-7
CAWSEGGMNTEAFF,TGTGCCTGGAGTGAAGGCGGCATGAACACTGAAGCTTTCTTT,TRBV30,.,.,TRBJ1-1
CASSQGQGFSLSNQPQHF,TGTGCCAGTAGCCAGGGACAGGGCTTCTCGCTGAGCAATCAGCCCCAGCATTTT,TRBV19,TRBD1,.,TRBJ1-5
CASSPSGRTYTGELFF,TGTGCCAGCAGCCCTAGCGGGAGGACTTACACCGGGGAGCTGTTTTTT,TRBV13,TRBD2,.,TRBJ2-2
CASSRTSGRAETQYF,TGTGCCAGTAGTCGGACTAGCGGGAGAGCTGAGACCCAGTACTTC,TRBV19,TRBD2,.,TRBJ2-5
CSAQGSSYEQYF,TGCAGCGCTCAGGGTTCCTCCTACGAGCAGTACTTC,TRBV29-1,.,.,TRBJ2-7
CSVERESSYNEQFF,TGCAGCGTTGAGCGGGAGTCGTCCTACAATGAGCAGTTCTTC,TRBV29-1,TRBD2,.,TRBJ2-1
CASSQAGAFTEQFF,TGCGCCAGCAGCCAAGCGGGAGCGTTCACTGAGCAGTTCTTC,TRBV4-3,.,once,TRBJ2-1
CASSYQGSGNTGELFF,TGTGCCAGCAGTTACCAGGGTAGCGGAAACACCGGGGAGCTGTTTTTT,TRBV6-5,.,.,TRBJ2-2
CASGLGQASNTEAFF,TGTGCTAGTGGTTTGGGACAGGCAAGCAACACTGAAGCTTTCTTT,TRBV12-5,.,few,TRBJ1-1
CASSLGVRTDTQYF,TGTGCCAGCAGCTTGGGAGTTCGCACAGATACGCAGTATTTT,TRBV5-4,.,.,TRBJ2-3
CASSSGLAGSGELFF,TGTGCCAGCAGCTCCGGACTAGCGGGCTCCGGGGAGCTGTTTTTT,TRBV7-9,TRBD2,.,TRBJ2-2
CASSQGTSDLSYEQYF,TGTGCCAGCAGCCAAGGGACTAGCGACCTCTCCTACGAGCAGTACTTC,TRBV4-2,TRBD2,.,TRBJ2-7
CASSLVWGIRDTQYF,TGTGCCAGCAGTTTGGTATGGGGCATAAGGGATACGCAGTATTTT,TRBV27,.,.,TRBJ2-3
CASSDGTGPLNEQFF,TGTGCCAGCAGTGACGGGACAGGGCCCCTCAATGAGCAGTTCTTC,TRBV6-1,TRBD1,.,TRBJ2-1
CSLSGYYTF,TGCAGTCTATCAGGGTACTACACCTTC,TRBV20-1,.,few,TRBJ1-2
CASSQDQAGEDINEQFF,TGCGCCAGCAGCCAAGATCAGGCGGGAGAAGATATAAATGAGCAGTTCTTC,TRBV4-1,TRBD2,.,TRBJ2-1
CASSVGGLEGYNEQFF,TGTGCCAGCAGCGTAGGTGGACTAGAAGGGTACAATGAGCAGTTCTTC,TRBV9,TRBD2,once,TRBJ2-1
CASSLSRGAWGYTF,TGTGCCAGCAGTTTATCGCGGGGGGCGTGGGGCTACACCTTC,TRBV27,.,.,TRBJ1-2
CASSYTAGDYNEQFF,TGTGCCAGCAGCTATACAGCGGGGGATTACAATGAGCAGTTCTTC,TRBV11-3,TRBD2,.,TRBJ2-1
CASSPGTDTEAFF,TGTGCCAGCAGTCCGGGGACAGACACTGAAGCTTTCTTT,TRBV27,TRBD1,.,TRBJ1-1
CASRGLSGELFF,TGTGCCAGCAGAGGACTTAGCGGGGAGCTGTTTTTT,TRBV6-4,.,.,TRBJ2-2
CASSLYPLSGRDTQYF,TGTGCCAGCAGTTTATATCCACTTAGCGGGAGGGATACGCAGTATTTT,TRBV27,TRBD2,.,TRBJ2-3
CASSFGTGWPYEQYF,TGTGCCAGCAGCTTCGGTACGGGATGGCCCTACGAGCAGTACTTC,TRBV7-9,.,.,TRBJ2-7
CASRPQGSTDTQYF,TGTGCCAGCAGGCCCCAGGGCAGCACAGATACGCAGTATTTT,TRBV13,.,.,TRBJ2-3
CASSATGGTNEKLFF,TGTGCCAGCAGCGCTACGGGGGGAACTAATGAAAAACTGTTTTTT,TRBV9,.,.,TRBJ1-4
CASSAPGLGTYEQYF,TGTGCCAGCAGCGCCCCGGGACTAGGAACCTACGAGCAGTACTTC,TRBV7-9,TRBD2,once,TRBJ2-7
CASVSSLGLYEQYF,TGTGCCAGCGTAAGCTCCCTGGGACTCTACGAGCAGTACTTC,TRBV7-2,.,.,TRBJ2-7